These 19 T cell receptor beta chains came from one sample sequenced in a study of cytomegalovirus exposure and HLA in healthy donors. The PCR was carried out with 60 Vbeta primers and 13 Jbeta primers. Sequencing was performed with immunoSEQ multiplex PCR; in TCRdb, only in-frame clones are kept and a portion is missing. This sample has over 100,000 clones, with 55% to 75% found just once. Sequencing was carried out using PBMCs. The receptors here all came from a man in his forties or fifties in good health and CMV-seropositive.

This clone is a singleton in its sample. This chain connects TRBV7-2 to TRBJ2-7; 7 bases match TRBD1. CDR3 size: 15 residues. Germline CDR1 and CDR2: SGHTA and FQGNSA. V gave up 3 bases and J gave up 2 bases; unmatched junction bases: 7. The CDR3 is CASSLAGGRTYEQYF. The CDR3 DNA reads as TGTGCCAGCAGCTTGGCAGGGGGACGGACCTACGAGCAGTACTTC.

The gene calls are TRBV5-5 and TRBJ1-2; perhaps TRBD1 as D (5 bases). The CDR3 is made up of 15 amino acids. The germline V gene encodes CDR1 SGHKS and CDR2 YYEKEE (reference sequence). V dropped 1 base and J dropped 5 bases, with 15 bases sitting between them. The CDR3, as DNA: TGTGCCAGCAGCTTGCAGTCAGGGTCTGTGTATGGCTACACCTTC. Translation gives CASSLQSGSVYGYTF.

The rearrangement links TRBV6-6 to TRBJ1-2; 8 bases align to TRBD1. The CDR3 loop spans 15 amino acids. Germline values: CDR1 MNHNY, CDR2 SVGAGI (reference sequence). V lost 8 bases and J lost 8; bases outside the gene matches: 16. Here the CDR3 DNA reads TGTGCCAGCTACCCACCCGGACAGGGTGGAGTAGGCTACACCTTC. It translates to CASYPPGQGGVGYTF.

The gene calls are TRBV7-9 and TRBJ2-1, with TRBD2 matching 8 bases. The CDR3 has 16 amino acids. Germline lookup yields CDR1 SEHNR and CDR2 FQNEAQ (reference sequence). The V segment lost 5 bases and the J segment 0 bases; nucleotides outside the gene matches: 6. This CDR3 reads CASSAQGTSSYNEQFF. CDR3 in DNA: TGTGCCAGCAGCGCGCAAGGGACTAGCTCCTACAATGAGCAGTTCTTC. Filled out from reference TRBV7-9 and TRBJ2-1, the complete variable domain reads DTGVSQNPRHKITKRGQNVTFRCDPISEHNRLYWYRQTLGQGPEFLTYFQNEAQLEKSRLLSDRFSAERPKGSFSTLEIQRTEQGDSAMYLCASSAQGTSSYNEQFFGPGTRLTVL.

Details on this clone: This CDR3 is also generated by other DNA sequences in the sample. This chain joins TRBV9 and TRBJ2-1, with a tentative D call TRBD2 (6 bases). V lost 0 bases to trimming and J lost 4 bases, with 11 bases between them. Germline V gene sequence: CDR1 SGDLS, CDR2 YYNGEE. This CDR3 contains 15 residues. CDR3 bases: TGTGCCAGCAGCGTAGTGGGGGGTTCGTACAATGAGCAGTTCTTC. This codes for CASSVVGGSYNEQFF.

This sequence joins TRBV5-1 and TRBJ1-2; 10 nucleotides align to TRBD1. V lost 0 bases and J lost 5; bases outside the gene matches: 1. Germline V CDR1 and CDR2: SGHRS, YFSETQ. The CDR3 length is 14 residues. For the CDR3, the DNA is TGCGCCAGCAGCTTGGGACAGGGGGCGTATGGCTACACCTTC. Protein product: CASSLGQGAYGYTF.

V usage is TRBV19 and J usage is TRBJ2-6; 14 nucleotides align to TRBD2. Germline V gene sequence: CDR1 LNHDA, CDR2 SQIVND (reference sequence). The CDR3 loop spans 18 amino acids. J was trimmed by 0 bases and V by 4 bases; bases with no gene match: 2. The CDR3 coding sequence is TGTGCCAGTAGTACTGGACTAGCGGGGGGCTCTGGGGCCAACGTCCTGACTTTC. Amino acids: CASSTGLAGGSGANVLTF. The whole variable domain, filled in from reference TRBV19 and TRBJ2-6, reads DGGITQSPKYLFRKEGQNVTLSCEQNLNHDAMYWYRQDPGQGLRLIYYSQIVNDFQKGDIAEGYSVSREKKESFPLTVTSAQKNPTAFYLCASSTGLAGGSGANVLTFGAGSRLTVL.

Only one count was recorded for this clone. The chain links TRBV2 to TRBJ2-1, with 8 nucleotides matching TRBD2. V was clipped by 7 bases and J by 0 bases; unmatched bases: 8. This CDR3 has 16 amino acids. CDR1 is SNHLY and CDR2 is FYNNEI in the germline V gene. The CDR3 loop reads CASTLLAASSYNEQFF. CDR3 DNA sequence: TGTGCCAGCACCCTACTAGCGGCGAGCTCCTACAATGAGCAGTTCTTC.

The chain uses TRBV5-1 and TRBJ2-7; D gene unclear. Per germline, CDR1 SGHRS and CDR2 YFSETQ. V was pared by 1 base and J by 6 bases, with 11 bases between. This CDR3 spans 13 amino acids. The CDR3 region is CASSLSAAVEQYF. CDR3 nucleotides: TGCGCCAGCAGCTTGAGTGCGGCAGTCGAGCAGTACTTC.

This sequence joins TRBV19 and TRBJ2-7; maybe TRBD1 (6 bases). V shed 1 base and J shed 3 bases, with 7 bases lying between them. CDR3 length: 13 amino acids. Germline-derived CDR1 and CDR2 are LNHDA and SQIVND (reference sequence). CDR3 sequence (DNA): TGTGCCAGTAGTATAGCACAGGGCTACGAGCAGTACTTC. Protein: CASSIAQGYEQYF.

V and J are TRBV11-2 and TRBJ2-6, with 8 positions matching TRBD1. Germline CDR1 reads SGHAT; CDR2 reads FQNNGV. V shed 3 bases and J 1 base; nucleotides not matched to a gene: 8. This CDR3 has 18 amino acids. The CDR3 region has the DNA TGTGCCAGCAGCTTCTACAGGGGGTCCCGGTCTGGGGCCAACGTCCTGACTTTC. Translated: CASSFYRGSRSGANVLTF.

The chain employs TRBV5-1 and TRBJ2-4; D gene unclear. V was trimmed by 0 bases and J by 0 bases, leaving 7 bases between them. This CDR3 is built from 15 residues. Germline V gene sequence: CDR1 SGHRS, CDR2 YFSETQ. For the CDR3, the DNA is TGCGCCAGCAGCTTGGGTGAGGTAGCCAAAAACATTCAGTACTTC. Its translation is CASSLGEVAKNIQYF.

This clone was found a few times. This rearrangement joins TRBV5-4 to TRBJ2-7; 8 bases agree with TRBD1. Germline V gene lookup returns CDR1 SGHNT and CDR2 YYREEE (reference sequence). The CDR3 has 13 amino acids. V trimming: 2 bases; J trimming: 2 bases; junction bases outside the gene matches: 0. For the CDR3, the DNA is TGTGCCAGCAGCTTACAGGGGGCCTACGAGCAGTACTTC. It is translated as CASSLQGAYEQYF. Based on the CDR3 plus reference TRBV5-4 and TRBJ2-7, the full variable domain is ETGVTQSPTHLIKTRGQQVTLRCSSQSGHNTVSWYQQALGQGPQFIFQYYREEENGRGNFPPRFSGLQFPNYSSELNVNALELDDSALYLCASSLQGAYEQYFGPGTRLTVT.

The CDR3 here is CASSFGGAAEKLFF. The CDR3 coding sequence is TGTGCCAGCAGCTTCGGTGGGGCTGCTGAAAAACTGTTTTTT. The J gene is TRBJ1-4, the V gene TRBV7-2; possible D gene TRBD1, 5 bases. Germline V gene sequence: CDR1 SGHTA, CDR2 FQGNSA. The CDR3 is made up of 14 amino acids. Between the trimmed V and J ends, which lost 3 bases and 7 bases, there was a span of 12 bases.

The chain links TRBV18 to TRBJ2-2; 8 bases map to TRBD1. Losses at the gene ends were 6 bases for V and 0 bases for J; bases not matched to a gene: 6. The CDR3 sequence is 16 residues long. Germline V CDR1 and CDR2: KGHSH, LQKENI. CDR3 sequence reads: CASSPGQGSNTGELFF. For the CDR3, the DNA is TGTGCCAGCTCCCCTGGACAGGGATCGAACACCGGGGAGCTGTTTTTT.

This rearrangement joins TRBV27 to TRBJ2-7, with 11 bases aligning to TRBD1. CDR1 MNHEY and CDR2 SMNVEV come from the germline V gene (reference sequence). There are 16 residues in the CDR3. The junction had 6 bases not matched to a gene; V was cut back by 2 bases and J by 3 bases. The CDR3 reads CASSLGTGGSLYEQYF. In DNA, the CDR3 is TGTGCCAGCAGTTTAGGGACAGGGGGGAGCCTCTACGAGCAGTACTTC.

This chain links TRBV7-2 with TRBJ2-7, with TRBD2 matching 9 bases. Germline V gene lookup returns CDR1 SGHTA and CDR2 FQGNSA. V lost 6 bases to trimming and J lost 2 bases; unmatched junction nucleotides: 11. The CDR3 extends over 16 amino acids. The CDR3, as DNA: TGTGCCAGCAGGGTCGGGCTAGCGGGACCCCCCTACGAGCAGTACTTC. This sequence encodes CASRVGLAGPPYEQYF.

The chain employs TRBV9 and TRBJ2-7; 9 bases map to TRBD1. The CDR3 loop spans 17 amino acids. Trimming at V came to 4 bases and at J to 4 bases, leaving 15 bases not matched to a gene. Germline V lookup: CDR1 SGDLS, CDR2 YYNGEE. The CDR3: CASSPRLGQGPDYEQYF. In nucleotides, the CDR3 is TGTGCCAGCAGCCCGCGTCTAGGACAGGGGCCCGATTACGAGCAGTACTTC.

This clone was counted once. In nucleotides, the CDR3 is TGTGCCAGCAGTTTATCGATGAGGGTAGTATCCTACGAGCAGTACTTC. This gives the protein CASSLSMRVVSYEQYF. The V gene is TRBV27, the J gene TRBJ2-7, with D possibly TRBD2 on 5 matching bases. V lost 0 bases to trimming and J lost 1 base, with 13 bases between them. This CDR3 spans 16 amino acids. Germline loops: CDR1 MNHEY, CDR2 SMNVEV (reference sequence).